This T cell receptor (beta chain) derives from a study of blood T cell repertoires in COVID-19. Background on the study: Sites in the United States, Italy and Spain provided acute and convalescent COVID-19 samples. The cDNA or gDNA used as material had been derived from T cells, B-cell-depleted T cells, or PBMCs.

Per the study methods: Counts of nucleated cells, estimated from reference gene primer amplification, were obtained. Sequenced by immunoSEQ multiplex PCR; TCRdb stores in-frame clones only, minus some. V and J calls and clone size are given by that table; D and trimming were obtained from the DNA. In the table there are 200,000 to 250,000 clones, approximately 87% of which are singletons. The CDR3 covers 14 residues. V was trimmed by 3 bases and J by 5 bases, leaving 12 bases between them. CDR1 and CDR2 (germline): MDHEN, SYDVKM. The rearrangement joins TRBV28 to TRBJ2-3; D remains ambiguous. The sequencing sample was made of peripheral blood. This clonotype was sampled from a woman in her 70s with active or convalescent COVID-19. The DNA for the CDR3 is TGTGCCAGCAGTTTTGACCTAGGCGGAGATACGCAGTATTTT. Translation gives CASSFDLGGDTQYF.